This T cell receptor beta chain was documented in a study of T cell responses to AZD1222 COVID-19 vaccine. The V end was cut by 1 base, the J end by 0 bases, with 7 bases between. From germline, CDR1 is SEHNR and CDR2 FQNEAQ (reference sequence). The CDR3 contains 15 residues. The data were produced by immunoSEQ multiplex PCR, yet TCRdb's version contains in-frame clones alone and is incomplete. The data show some 80,000 clones, with around 90% seen just once and about 5.5% held by the top ten. The sequence was obtained from an adult in good health. Sequences were derived from peripheral blood, sampled on day 0 of MenACWY control vaccination. This rearrangement joins TRBV7-9 to TRBJ1-5, with D unresolved. The CDR3 region has the DNA TGTGCCAGCAGCTTAGGCATCTATAGCAATCAGCCCCAGCATTTT. It codes for CASSLGIYSNQPQHF.